The clone carrying this TCR beta chain was counted between two and nine times. This sample is drawn from a study of blood T cell repertoires in COVID-19. Two negative PCRs, clearance, or symptom resolution had been documented for recovered Cohort 3 donors. Assay used: immunoSEQ multiplex PCR; TCRdb lists only in-frame clones, some missing. The sample yields roughly 250,000 clones, about 89% seen once. V dropped 5 bases and J dropped 4; count of bases not matched to a gene: 8. The CDR3 is 15 residues long. Germline V CDR1 and CDR2: SGHTA, FQGTGA. What was sequenced was PBMCs or T cells enriched from blood (not recorded which). V usage is TRBV7-3 and J usage is TRBJ1-1; 9 nucleotides agree with TRBD1. This clonotype was obtained from a woman aged 18-35 years who had recovered from COVID-19. The CDR3 is CASSPITTGGTEAFF. The CDR3 DNA reads TGTGCCAGCAGCCCGATTACGACAGGGGGCACTGAAGCTTTCTTT. The full variable domain, rest sourced from reference TRBV7-3 and TRBJ1-1, is GAGVSQTPSNKVTEKGKYVELRCDPISGHTALYWYRQSLGQGPEFLIYFQGTGAADDSGLPNDRFFAVRPEGSVSTLKIQRTERGDSAVYLCASSPITTGGTEAFFGQGTRLTVV.